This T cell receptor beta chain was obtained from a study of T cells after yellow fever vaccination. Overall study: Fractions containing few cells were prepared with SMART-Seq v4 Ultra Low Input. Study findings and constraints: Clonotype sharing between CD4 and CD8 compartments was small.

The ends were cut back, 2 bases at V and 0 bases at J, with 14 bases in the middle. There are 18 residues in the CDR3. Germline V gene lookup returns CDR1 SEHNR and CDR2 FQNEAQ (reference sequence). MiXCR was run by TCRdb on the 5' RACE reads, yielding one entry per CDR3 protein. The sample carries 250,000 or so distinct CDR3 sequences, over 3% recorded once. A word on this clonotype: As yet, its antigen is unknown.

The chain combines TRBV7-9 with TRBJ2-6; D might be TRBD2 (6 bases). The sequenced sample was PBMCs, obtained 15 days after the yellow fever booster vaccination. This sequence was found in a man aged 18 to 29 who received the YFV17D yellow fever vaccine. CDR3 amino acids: CASSLSGRRLSGANVLTF. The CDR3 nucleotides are TGTGCCAGCAGCTTAAGTGGGAGGCGACTCTCTGGGGCCAACGTCCTGACTTTC.